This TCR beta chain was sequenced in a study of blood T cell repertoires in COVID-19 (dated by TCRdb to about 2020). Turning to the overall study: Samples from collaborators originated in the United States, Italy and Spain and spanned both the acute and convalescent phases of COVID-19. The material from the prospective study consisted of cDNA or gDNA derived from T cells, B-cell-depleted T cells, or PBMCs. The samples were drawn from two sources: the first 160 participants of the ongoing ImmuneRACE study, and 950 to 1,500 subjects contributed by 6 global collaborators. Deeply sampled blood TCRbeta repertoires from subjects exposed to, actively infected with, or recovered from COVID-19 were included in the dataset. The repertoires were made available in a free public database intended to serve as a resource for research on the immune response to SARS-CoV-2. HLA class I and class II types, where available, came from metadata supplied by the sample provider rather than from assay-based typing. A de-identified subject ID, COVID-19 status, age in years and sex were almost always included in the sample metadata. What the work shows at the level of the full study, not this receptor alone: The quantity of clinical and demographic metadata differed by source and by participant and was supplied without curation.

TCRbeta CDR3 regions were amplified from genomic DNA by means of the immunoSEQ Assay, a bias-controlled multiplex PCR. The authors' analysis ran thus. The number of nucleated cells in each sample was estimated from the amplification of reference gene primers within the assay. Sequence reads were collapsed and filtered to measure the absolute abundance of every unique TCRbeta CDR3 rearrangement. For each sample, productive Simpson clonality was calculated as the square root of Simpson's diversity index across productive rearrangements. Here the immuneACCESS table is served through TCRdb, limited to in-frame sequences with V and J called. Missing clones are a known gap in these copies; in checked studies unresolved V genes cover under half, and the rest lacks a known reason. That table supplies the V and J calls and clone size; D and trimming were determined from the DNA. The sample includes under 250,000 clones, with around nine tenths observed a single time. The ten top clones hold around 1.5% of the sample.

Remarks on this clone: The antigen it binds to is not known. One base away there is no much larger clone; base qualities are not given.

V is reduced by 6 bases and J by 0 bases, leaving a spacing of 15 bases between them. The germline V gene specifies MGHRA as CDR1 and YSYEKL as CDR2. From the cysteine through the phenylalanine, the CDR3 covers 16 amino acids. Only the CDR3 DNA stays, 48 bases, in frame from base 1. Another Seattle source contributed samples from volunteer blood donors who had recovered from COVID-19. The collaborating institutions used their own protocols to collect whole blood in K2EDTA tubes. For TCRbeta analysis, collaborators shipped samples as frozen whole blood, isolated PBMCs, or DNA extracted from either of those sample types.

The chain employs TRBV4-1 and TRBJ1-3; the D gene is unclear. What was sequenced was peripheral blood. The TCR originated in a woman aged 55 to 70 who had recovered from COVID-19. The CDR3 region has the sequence CASSSDGGSSGNTIYF. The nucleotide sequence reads TGCGCCAGCAGTTCGGACGGAGGGAGCTCTGGAAACACCATATATTTT.